The next 14 T cell receptor beta chains were all read from a single sample in a study of blood T cell repertoires in COVID-19. The table came from immunoSEQ multiplex PCR; TCRdb's copy has only in-frame clones and leaves some out. The table lists about 210,000 clones, 81% of them singletons. The specimen was PBMCs or T cells enriched from blood (not recorded which). The receptors derive from a woman aged 45-59 years with acute COVID-19.

This rearrangement joins TRBV5-1 to TRBJ1-4; maybe TRBD1 (6 bases). Germline assignment: CDR1 SGHRS and CDR2 YFSETQ. The CDR3 runs 14 residues. V was clipped by 5 bases and J by 6 bases, with 14 bases between them. The DNA for the CDR3 is TGCGCCAGCAGACTCCAGGGGTTGGATGAAAAACTGTTTTTT. Protein product: CASRLQGLDEKLFF.

The chain carries TRBV7-8 and TRBJ2-1, with D perhaps matching TRBD1 (6 bases). This CDR3 has 14 residues. The V gene's germline CDR1 is SGHVS and CDR2 FQNEAQ. Between the trimmed V and J ends, which lost 5 bases and 4 bases, there was a span of 12 bases. The CDR3 region has the DNA TGTGCCAGCAGCCTAGGACAGAGTTACAATGAGCAGTTCTTC. Translation: CASSLGQSYNEQFF. The complete variable domain, with remaining parts taken from reference TRBV7-8 and TRBJ2-1, reads GAGVSQSPRYKVAKRGQDVALRCDPISGHVSLFWYQQALGQGPEFLTYFQNEAQLDKSGLPSDRFFAERPEGSVSTLKIQRTQQEDSAVYLCASSLGQSYNEQFFGPGTRLTVL.

The chain employs TRBV29-1 and TRBJ1-1; TRBD1 agrees at 9 bases. CDR1 and CDR2 from the germline V gene are SQVTM and ANQGSEA. CDR3 length: 12 amino acids. With V trimmed by 6 bases and J by 5 bases, 4 bases remained unmatched. The chain's CDR3 is CSVWTGETEAFF. CDR3 nucleotides: TGCAGCGTCTGGACAGGGGAGACTGAAGCTTTCTTT. Combining the CDR3 with reference TRBV29-1 and TRBJ1-1 gives the whole variable domain SAVISQKPSRDICQRGTSLTIQCQVDSQVTMMFWYRQQPGQSLTLIATANQGSEATYESGFVIDKFPISRPNLTFSTLTVSNMSPEDSSIYLCSVWTGETEAFFGQGTRLTVV.

The V call is TRBV28, the J call TRBJ1-2, with a weak D call TRBD1 (5 bases). The length of the CDR3 is 13 residues. CDR1 MDHEN and CDR2 SYDVKM come from the germline V gene. V was clipped by 5 bases and J by 9 bases, with 16 bases between them. CDR3 sequence: CASSLRQPLRYTF. The CDR3 coding sequence is TGTGCCAGCAGTCTCCGACAGCCTCTTCGCTACACCTTC.

V usage is TRBV5-1 and J usage is TRBJ2-1; 7 nucleotides line up with TRBD1. CDR1 is SGHRS and CDR2 is YFSETQ in the germline V gene. This CDR3 spans 14 amino acids. Trimming cost V 3 bases and J 3 bases; bases outside gene matches: 3. As DNA, the CDR3 is TGCGCCAGCAGCTACGGACAGGTCTACAATGAGCAGTTCTTC. It specifies CASSYGQVYNEQFF.

CDR3 residues: CASSHRPGLVADTQYF. The CDR3 nucleotides read TGTGCCAGCAGCCACCGACCGGGACTAGTTGCAGATACGCAGTATTTT. The chain couples TRBV14 to TRBJ2-3; 8 bases map to TRBD2. Looked up from germline, CDR1 is SGHDN and CDR2 is FVKESK. V gave up 3 bases and J gave up 4 bases; unmatched junction bases: 9. The CDR3 is 16 residues long.

The V gene is TRBV7-2, the J gene TRBJ2-1; 9 bases align to TRBD2. The germline V gene encodes CDR1 SGHTA and CDR2 FQGNSA. CDR3 length: 17 amino acids. Trimming took 5 bases from V and 8 from J; bases not matched to a gene: 16. The CDR3 sequence is CASSLQPVGGGADEQFF. The DNA for the CDR3 is TGTGCCAGCAGCCTCCAACCTGTGGGCGGGGGGGCAGATGAGCAGTTCTTC.

The J gene is TRBJ1-1, the V gene TRBV3-1 (or the pseudogene TRBV3-2); perhaps TRBD1 as D (6 bases). Germline V CDR1 and CDR2: LGHDT, YNNKEL (reference sequence). V lost 0 bases and J lost 0, with 17 bases in between. This CDR3 contains 18 residues. The CDR3 sequence: CASSQDGGGAGLNTEAFF. The DNA for the CDR3 is TGTGCCAGCAGCCAAGATGGCGGGGGGGCCGGATTGAACACTGAAGCTTTCTTT.

The V and J genes are TRBV15 and TRBJ1-2, with D tentatively TRBD1 (6 bases). Trimming stripped 0 bases from V and 0 bases from J, with 14 bases between. The germline CDR1 and CDR2 sequences are LNHNV and YYDKDF (reference sequence). This CDR3 spans 17 amino acids. The CDR3 sequence is CATSRDRGRGANYGYTF. The CDR3 DNA reads TGTGCCACCAGCAGAGATCGGGGCAGGGGCGCTAACTATGGCTACACCTTC. The full variable domain, its missing parts supplied by reference TRBV15 and TRBJ1-2, is DAMVIQNPRYQVTQFGKPVTLSCSQTLNHNVMYWYQQKSSQAPKLLFHYYDKDFNNEADTPDNFQSRRPNTSFCFLDIRSPGLGDTAMYLCATSRDRGRGANYGYTFGSGTRLTVV.

This clone was picked up one time. One junction end disagrees with the germline gene, perhaps due to a read error. The V gene is TRBV11-2, the J gene TRBJ2-3; 9 bases align to TRBD1. This CDR3 contains 12 residues. Per the germline V gene, CDR1 is SGHAT and CDR2 is FQNNGV. The CDR3 DNA reads as TGTGCCAGCAGCCCCCTGGGACAGGGCGTGGATTTT. This encodes CASSPLGQGVDF. Filled out from reference TRBV11-2 and TRBJ2-3, the complete variable domain reads EAGVAQSPRYKIIEKRQSVAFWCNPISGHATLYWYQQILGQGPKLLIQFQNNGVVDDSQLPKDRFSAERLKGVDSTLKIQPAKLEDSAVYLCASSPLGQGVDFGPGTRLTVL.

The chain has TRBV6-5 and TRBJ2-2, with a tentative D call TRBD1 (5 bases). Germline CDR1 MNHEY, CDR2 SVGAGI. The CDR3 is 15 amino acids. Trimming stripped 7 bases from V and 5 bases from J, with 17 bases between. Here the CDR3 DNA reads TGTGCCAGCAACCCCGTGGGGCTAGTAACCGGGGAGCTGTTTTTT. Encoded protein: CASNPVGLVTGELFF.

The rearrangement uses TRBV5-4 and TRBJ1-2; TRBD1 agrees at 7 bases. This CDR3 spans 15 amino acids. Germline V gene sequence: CDR1 SGHNT, CDR2 YYREEE (reference sequence). The trim removed 6 bases at V and 3 bases at J, leaving 11 bases unmatched. The CDR3 region has the DNA TGTGCCAGCACCGGGAGGGGGCGGGGGGACTATGGCTACACCTTC. It codes for CASTGRGRGDYGYTF.

Only a few counts were recorded for this clone. The chain is built from TRBV18 and TRBJ2-7; 8 nucleotides align to TRBD1. The J segment lost 5 bases and the V segment lost 2 bases, leaving 11 bases of the junction unmatched. The germline V gene encodes CDR1 KGHSH and CDR2 LQKENI. This CDR3 spans 16 amino acids. The CDR3: CASSPSPTGGWDEQYF. In DNA, the CDR3 is TGTGCCAGCTCACCATCCCCCACAGGGGGTTGGGACGAGCAGTACTTC.

The chain carries TRBV27 and TRBJ2-7, with TRBD2 matching 7 bases. CDR3 length equals 15 residues. Losses at the gene ends were 0 bases for V and 1 base for J; bases not matched to a gene: 3. Germline V gene sequence: CDR1 MNHEY, CDR2 SMNVEV (reference sequence). CDR3 sequence: CASSLSRGESYEQYF. CDR3 nucleotide sequence: TGTGCCAGCAGTTTATCTCGGGGGGAATCCTACGAGCAGTACTTC.